The rows below give T cell receptor beta chains drawn from one sample of a study of blood T cell repertoires in COVID-19. The method was immunoSEQ multiplex PCR; TCRdb's version includes in-frame clones alone and lacks a portion of them. The data hold about 220,000 clones, with approximately 79% observed a single time. Sequencing was carried out using peripheral blood. All receptors derive from a human donor in a cohort sampled during active COVID-19. Both conserved end residues are part of each CDR3. A D gene is named only where the DNA matches it firmly. Clone size is shown for a subset of rows, as once, few, many or a class of expanded clone.

J | V | D | size | CDR3 | DNA
TRBJ2-1 | TRBV30 | TRBD2 | . | CAWSVLRTSGRASEQFF | TGTGCCTGGAGTGTCCTTCGGACTAGCGGGAGGGCCAGTGAGCAGTTCTTC
TRBJ1-6 | TRBV4-1 | . | . | CASSRPDRTRLNSPLHF | TGCGCCAGCAGCCGGCCCGACAGGACCCGTCTCAATTCACCCCTCCACTTT
TRBJ2-7 | TRBV7-6 | . | few | CASSLSGEQYF | TGTGCCAGCAGCCTATCTGGCGAGCAGTACTTC
TRBJ1-1 | TRBV30 | TRBD1 | . | CAWTDRGRVTEAFF | TGTGCCTGGACGGACAGGGGGCGGGTCACTGAAGCTTTCTTT
TRBJ2-2 | TRBV28 | . | . | CASSPSFAGELFF | TGTGCCAGCAGCCCCTCCTTCGCCGGGGAGCTGTTTTTT
TRBJ1-2 | TRBV18 | . | . | CASSPVGQLNYGYTF | TGTGCCAGCTCACCGGTCGGACAGCTAAACTATGGCTACACCTTC
TRBJ2-4 | TRBV11-2 | . | . | CASSLGGGAKNIQYF | TGTGCCAGCAGCTTAGGAGGGGGAGCCAAAAACATTCAGTACTTC
TRBJ2-2 | TRBV5-8 | . | . | CANPGPGVGGELFF | TGTGCCAACCCCGGCCCAGGGGTTGGCGGGGAGCTGTTTTTT
TRBJ2-7 | TRBV27 | TRBD2 | . | CASSLTHRGTSGYEQYF | TGTGCCAGCAGTTTGACCCACAGGGGGACTAGCGGGTACGAGCAGTACTTC
TRBJ1-5 | TRBV3-1/TRBV3-2 | TRBD1 | . | CASSRGTVGNQPQHF | TGTGCCAGCAGCCGGGGGACAGTTGGGAATCAGCCCCAGCATTTT
TRBJ2-2 | TRBV14 | . | few | CASSQDRGGGIYTGELFF | TGTGCCAGCAGCCAAGATCGAGGTGGCGGGATCTACACCGGGGAGCTGTTTTTT
TRBJ1-2 | TRBV2 | TRBD1 | . | CASSIPGQLNLWSYTF | TGTGCCAGCAGCATACCGGGACAGCTCAATCTTTGGAGCTACACCTTC
TRBJ2-1 | TRBV14 | TRBD2 | . | CASSRLAGVSYNEQFF | TGTGCCAGCAGCAGACTAGCGGGAGTCTCCTACAATGAGCAGTTCTTC
TRBJ1-1 | TRBV19 | . | . | CASSIPGMNTEAFF | TGTGCCAGTAGTATACCCGGTATGAACACTGAAGCTTTCTTT
TRBJ2-1 | TRBV13 | TRBD2 | . | CASSRLAGRNEQFF | TGTGCCAGCAGCAGACTAGCGGGTCGCAATGAGCAGTTCTTC
TRBJ1-4 | TRBV5-1 | . | . | CASSLAPVSGATNEKLFF | TGCGCCAGCAGCTTGGCCCCCGTCTCCGGGGCAACTAATGAAAAACTGTTTTTT
TRBJ2-7 | TRBV10-3 | . | . | CAISEPSYEQYF | TGTGCCATCAGTGAGCCTTCCTACGAGCAGTACTTC
TRBJ1-2 | TRBV29-1 | . | . | CSVAFQGGYGYTF | TGCAGCGTCGCCTTCCAGGGAGGCTATGGCTACACCTTC
TRBJ2-7 | TRBV11-2 | . | . | CASSRTDSSYEQYF | TGTGCCAGCAGTAGGACGGACAGCTCCTACGAGCAGTACTTC
TRBJ2-6 | TRBV2 | . | . | CASRRWGPGANVLTF | TGTGCCAGCCGCCGTTGGGGGCCTGGGGCCAACGTCCTGACTTTC
TRBJ2-7 | TRBV2 | TRBD1 | . | CASSEPDRGSYEQYF | TGTGCCAGCAGTGAACCCGACAGGGGCTCCTACGAGCAGTACTTC
TRBJ1-1 | TRBV2 | TRBD1 | . | CASSTGANTEAFF | TGTGCCAGCAGTACAGGGGCGAACACTGAAGCTTTCTTT
TRBJ1-2 | TRBV9 | . | . | CASSASRANSYGYTF | TGTGCCAGCAGCGCCTCTAGAGCGAACTCCTATGGCTACACCTTC
TRBJ2-3 | TRBV24-1 | TRBD1 | . | CATSDSPGTGGTDTQYF | TGTGCCACCAGTGATTCTCCCGGGACAGGGGGCACAGATACGCAGTATTTT
TRBJ1-2 | TRBV7-2 | . | few | CASSANSGYTF | TGTGCCAGCAGCGCAAATAGCGGCTACACCTTC
TRBJ2-2 | TRBV2 | . | . | CASSEARTVPGELFF | TGTGCCAGCAGTGAAGCCAGGACAGTTCCCGGGGAGCTGTTTTTT
TRBJ2-3 | TRBV25-1 | TRBD2 | . | CASSGTSGLGNTQYF | TGTGCCAGCAGCGGGACTAGCGGACTAGGGAATACGCAGTATTTT
TRBJ1-5 | TRBV12-3/TRBV12-4 | . | few | CASRARPQHF | TGTGCCAGCAGGGCCCGCCCCCAGCATTTT
TRBJ1-5 | TRBV28 | . | . | CASGIGGKYQPQHF | TGTGCCAGCGGGATCGGGGGGAAATATCAGCCCCAGCATTTT
TRBJ2-7 | TRBV4-2 | . | . | CASSHTAGASEEQYF | TGTGCCAGCAGCCACACCGCGGGGGCCTCTGAAGAGCAGTACTTC
TRBJ2-3 | TRBV18 | TRBD2 | once | CASSPRLAGGNTDTQYF | TGTGCCAGCTCACCACGACTAGCGGGAGGGAACACAGATACGCAGTATTTT
TRBJ1-6 | TRBV28 | . | few | CASSLGHNSPLHF | TGTGCCAGCAGTTTAGGGCATAATTCACCCCTCCACTTT
TRBJ2-1 | TRBV29-1 | TRBD1 | . | CSVEDFNGQVARGSYNEQFF | TGCAGCGTTGAAGATTTTAATGGACAGGTCGCGAGGGGATCCTACAATGAGCAGTTCTTC
TRBJ2-1 | TRBV28 | TRBD2 | . | CASSFPGTSESYNEQFF | TGTGCCAGCAGTTTCCCCGGGACTAGCGAGTCCTACAATGAGCAGTTCTTC
TRBJ2-3 | TRBV27 | . | . | CASSLRGSRSTDTQYF | TGTGCCAGCAGTTTGCGAGGGTCACGGAGCACAGATACGCAGTATTTT
TRBJ2-1 | TRBV6-5 | . | . | CASSYHAGGVDEQFF | TGTGCCAGCAGTTACCACGCGGGCGGAGTCGATGAGCAGTTCTTC
TRBJ2-7 | TRBV7-9 | TRBD1 | . | CASSAGTGQYYEQYF | TGTGCCAGCAGCGCCGGGACAGGCCAATACTACGAGCAGTACTTC
TRBJ2-1 | TRBV28 | TRBD2 | . | CASSSGASGNLNEQFF | TGTGCCAGCTCCTCCGGGGCTAGCGGGAACCTCAATGAGCAGTTCTTC
TRBJ1-2 | TRBV28 | . | . | CASILGGGGNYGYTF | TGTGCCAGCATCTTAGGAGGGGGGGGAAACTATGGCTACACCTTC
TRBJ2-7 | TRBV29-1 | . | . | CSVGAGHEQYF | TGCAGCGTTGGCGCGGGCCACGAGCAGTACTTC
TRBJ1-4 | TRBV24-1 | TRBD1 | . | CATSPGQGIEKLFF | TGTGCCACCTCCCCGGGACAGGGTATCGAAAAACTGTTTTTT
TRBJ1-5 | TRBV28 | TRBD1 | once | CASSGQGINQPQHF | TGTGCCAGCAGCGGACAGGGCATCAATCAGCCCCAGCATTTT
TRBJ2-7 | TRBV27 | TRBD2 | . | CASSLGGRYEQYF | TGTGCCAGCAGTTTAGGCGGGAGGTACGAGCAGTACTTC
TRBJ2-1 | TRBV20-1 | . | . | CSARKTVEQFF | TGCAGTGCTAGAAAGACAGTTGAGCAGTTCTTC
TRBJ2-7 | TRBV5-1 | . | . | CASSRGIGEQYF | TGCGCCAGCAGCCGGGGAATCGGCGAGCAGTACTTC
TRBJ2-7 | TRBV5-1 | TRBD1 | . | CASSFGTGANEQYF | TGCGCCAGCAGCTTCGGGACAGGGGCCAACGAGCAGTACTTC
TRBJ2-7 | TRBV3-1/TRBV3-2 | . | few | CASSSQGLRSYEQYF | TGTGCCAGCAGTTCACAGGGCCTAAGGTCCTACGAGCAGTACTTC
TRBJ2-6 | TRBV27 | . | . | CASRPGWTVAGANVLTF | TGTGCCAGCAGACCCGGCTGGACAGTGGCTGGGGCCAACGTCCTGACTTTC
TRBJ2-5 | TRBV5-6 | TRBD2 | . | CASSPTTSGDVRGGDF | TGTGCCAGCAGCCCTACCACTAGCGGAGACGTAAGAGGGGGGGACTTC
TRBJ2-1 | TRBV7-8 | TRBD2 | once | CASSSHPGSGINNEQFF | TGTGCCAGCAGCTCCCACCCGGGTAGCGGGATAAACAATGAGCAGTTCTTC
TRBJ1-4 | TRBV27 | TRBD1 | . | CASGDRGPNEKLFF | TGTGCCAGCGGTGACAGGGGGCCGAATGAAAAACTGTTTTTT